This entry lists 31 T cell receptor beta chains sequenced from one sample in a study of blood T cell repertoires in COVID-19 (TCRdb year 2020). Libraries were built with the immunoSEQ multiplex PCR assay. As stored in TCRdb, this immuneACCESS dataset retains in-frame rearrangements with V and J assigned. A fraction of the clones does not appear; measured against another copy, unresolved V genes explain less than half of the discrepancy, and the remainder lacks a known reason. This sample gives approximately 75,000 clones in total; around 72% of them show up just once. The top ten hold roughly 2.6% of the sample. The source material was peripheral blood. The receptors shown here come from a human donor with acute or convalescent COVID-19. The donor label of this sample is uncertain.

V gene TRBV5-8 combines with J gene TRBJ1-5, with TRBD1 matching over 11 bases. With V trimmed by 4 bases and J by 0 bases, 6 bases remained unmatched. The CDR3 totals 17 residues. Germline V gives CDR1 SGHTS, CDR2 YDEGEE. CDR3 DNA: TGTGCCAGCAGCCCCGGACAGGGGGCGTATAGCAATCAGCCCCAGCATTTT. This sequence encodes CASSPGQGAYSNQPQHF.

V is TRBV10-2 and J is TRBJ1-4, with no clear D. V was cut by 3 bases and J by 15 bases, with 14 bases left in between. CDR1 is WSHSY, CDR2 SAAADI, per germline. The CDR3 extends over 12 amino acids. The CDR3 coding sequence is TGCGCCAGCAGTGACGGAGGTAGTGAGGTGTTTTTT. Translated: CASSDGGSEVFF.

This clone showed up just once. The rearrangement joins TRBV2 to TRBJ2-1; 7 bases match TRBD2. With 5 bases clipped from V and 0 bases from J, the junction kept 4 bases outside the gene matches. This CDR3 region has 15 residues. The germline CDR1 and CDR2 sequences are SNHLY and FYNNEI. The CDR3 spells CASSRGLISYNEQFF. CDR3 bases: TGTGCCAGCAGTAGGGGACTAATCTCCTACAATGAGCAGTTCTTC. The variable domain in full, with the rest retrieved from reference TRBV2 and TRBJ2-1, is EPEVTQTPSHQVTQMGQEVILRCVPISNHLYFYWYRQILGQKVEFLVSFYNNEISEKSEIFDDQFSVERPDGSNFTLKIRSTKLEDSAMYFCASSRGLISYNEQFFGPGTRLTVL.

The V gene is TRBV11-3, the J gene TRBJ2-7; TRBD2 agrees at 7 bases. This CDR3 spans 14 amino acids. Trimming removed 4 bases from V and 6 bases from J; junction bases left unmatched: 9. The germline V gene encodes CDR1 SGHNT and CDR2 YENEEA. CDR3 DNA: TGTGCCAGCAGCTCTAAGCGGGAATCTGGCGAGCAGTACTTC. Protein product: CASSSKRESGEQYF. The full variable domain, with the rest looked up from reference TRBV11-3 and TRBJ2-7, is EAGVVQSPRYKIIEKKQPVAFWCNPISGHNTLYWYLQNLGQGPELLIRYENEEAVDDSQLPKDRFSAERLKGVDSTLKIQPAELGDSAVYLCASSSKRESGEQYFGPGTRLTVT.

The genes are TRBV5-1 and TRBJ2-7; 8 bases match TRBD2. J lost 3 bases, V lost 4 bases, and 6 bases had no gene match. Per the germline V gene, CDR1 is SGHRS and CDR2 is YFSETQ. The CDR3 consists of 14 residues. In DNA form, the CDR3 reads TGCGCCAGCAGCCCCGCGGGGGGCGGCTACGAGCAGTACGTC. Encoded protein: CASSPAGGGYEQYV.

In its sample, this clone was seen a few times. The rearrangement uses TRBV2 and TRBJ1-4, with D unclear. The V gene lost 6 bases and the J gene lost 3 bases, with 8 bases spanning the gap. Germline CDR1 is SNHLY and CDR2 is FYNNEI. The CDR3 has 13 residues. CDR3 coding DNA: TGTGCCAGCAGGAGGTCGGCTAATGAAAAACTGTTTTTT. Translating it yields CASRRSANEKLFF.

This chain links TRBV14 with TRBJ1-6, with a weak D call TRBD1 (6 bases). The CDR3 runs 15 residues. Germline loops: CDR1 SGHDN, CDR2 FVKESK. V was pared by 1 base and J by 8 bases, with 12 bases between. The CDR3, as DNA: TGTGCCAGCAGCCAAGTACAGGGTCTAGATTCACCCCTCCACTTT. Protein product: CASSQVQGLDSPLHF.

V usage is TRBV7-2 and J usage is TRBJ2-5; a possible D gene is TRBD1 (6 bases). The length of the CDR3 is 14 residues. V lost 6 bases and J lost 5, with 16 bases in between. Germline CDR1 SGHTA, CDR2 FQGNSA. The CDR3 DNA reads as TGTGCCAGCAGTTGGGCCCTGAGGGGGGAGACCCAGTACTTC. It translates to CASSWALRGETQYF.

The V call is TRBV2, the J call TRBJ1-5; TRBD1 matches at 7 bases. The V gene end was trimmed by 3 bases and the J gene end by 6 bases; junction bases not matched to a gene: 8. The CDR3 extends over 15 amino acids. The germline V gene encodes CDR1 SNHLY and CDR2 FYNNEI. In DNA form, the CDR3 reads TGTGCCAGCAGTGATAGGACAGGTAGGACTCAGCCCCAGCATTTT. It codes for CASSDRTGRTQPQHF. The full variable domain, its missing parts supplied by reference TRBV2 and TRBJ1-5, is EPEVTQTPSHQVTQMGQEVILRCVPISNHLYFYWYRQILGQKVEFLVSFYNNEISEKSEIFDDQFSVERPDGSNFTLKIRSTKLEDSAMYFCASSDRTGRTQPQHFGDGTRLSIL.

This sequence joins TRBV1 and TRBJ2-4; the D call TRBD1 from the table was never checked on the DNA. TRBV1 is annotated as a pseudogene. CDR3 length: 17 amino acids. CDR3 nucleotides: TGCACCAGCAGCCAAGCGTTACAGAATGAGGCCAAAAACATTCAGTACTTC. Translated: CTSSQALQNEAKNIQYF.

The chain's CDR3 is CATRETADQPQHF. In DNA, the CDR3 is TGTGCCACCAGGGAGACAGCCGATCAGCCCCAGCATTTT. The chain joins TRBV24-1 to TRBJ1-5; maybe TRBD1 (5 bases). The V and J ends lost 7 bases and 5 bases respectively, with 11 bases between them. CDR3 length: 13 residues. Germline loops: CDR1 KGHDR, CDR2 SFDVKD.

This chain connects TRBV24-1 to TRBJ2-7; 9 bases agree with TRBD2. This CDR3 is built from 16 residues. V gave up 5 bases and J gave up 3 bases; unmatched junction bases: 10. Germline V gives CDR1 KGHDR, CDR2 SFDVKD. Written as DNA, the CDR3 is TGTGCCACCAGTGCCCTAGCGGGGTCCTCACTCTACGAGCAGTACGTC. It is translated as CATSALAGSSLYEQYV.

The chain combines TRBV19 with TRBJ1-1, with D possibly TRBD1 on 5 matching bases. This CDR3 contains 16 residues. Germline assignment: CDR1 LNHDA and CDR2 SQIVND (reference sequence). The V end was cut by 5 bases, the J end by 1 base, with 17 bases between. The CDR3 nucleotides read TGTGCCAGTAGTCGGCGGGGGAATAGTGGGAACACTGAAGCTTTCTTT. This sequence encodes CASSRRGNSGNTEAFF. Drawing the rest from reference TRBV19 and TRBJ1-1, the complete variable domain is DGGITQSPKYLFRKEGQNVTLSCEQNLNHDAMYWYRQDPGQGLRLIYYSQIVNDFQKGDIAEGYSVSREKKESFPLTVTSAQKNPTAFYLCASSRRGNSGNTEAFFGQGTRLTVV.

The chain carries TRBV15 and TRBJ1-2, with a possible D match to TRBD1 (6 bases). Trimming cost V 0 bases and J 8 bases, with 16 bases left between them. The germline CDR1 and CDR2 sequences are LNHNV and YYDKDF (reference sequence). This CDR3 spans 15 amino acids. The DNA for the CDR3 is TGTGCCACCAGCAGAGATCAGGGGCAACCTTCCGGCTACACCTTC. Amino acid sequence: CATSRDQGQPSGYTF.

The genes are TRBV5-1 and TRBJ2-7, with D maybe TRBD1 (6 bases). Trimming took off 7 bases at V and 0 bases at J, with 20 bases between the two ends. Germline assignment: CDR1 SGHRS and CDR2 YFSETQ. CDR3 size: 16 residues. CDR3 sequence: CASSPNTGISSYEQYF. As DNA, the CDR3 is TGCGCCAGCTCCCCAAATACAGGGATTAGCTCCTACGAGCAGTACTTC.

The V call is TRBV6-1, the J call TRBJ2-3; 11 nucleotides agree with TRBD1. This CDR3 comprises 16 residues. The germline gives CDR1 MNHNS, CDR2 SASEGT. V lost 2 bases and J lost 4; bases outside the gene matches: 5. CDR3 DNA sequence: TGTGCCAGCAGTGAACCCCGGACAGGGGGCGCAGATACGCAGTATTTT. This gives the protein CASSEPRTGGADTQYF.

CDR3 nucleotide sequence: TGCGCCAGCAGCCAAGACAGGGGTACCTCAAACATTCAGTACTTC. Encoded protein: CASSQDRGTSNIQYF. The chain has TRBV4-3 and TRBJ2-4; tentatively, D is TRBD1 (6 bases). Germline CDR1 is LGHNA and CDR2 is YSLEER. The CDR3 sequence is 15 residues long. V was trimmed by 0 bases and J by 6 bases, leaving 12 bases between them.

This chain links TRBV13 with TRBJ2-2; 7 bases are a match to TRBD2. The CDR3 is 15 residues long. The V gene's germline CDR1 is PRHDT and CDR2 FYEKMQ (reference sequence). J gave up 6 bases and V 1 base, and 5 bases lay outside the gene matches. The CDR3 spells CASSLDPRGAGELFF. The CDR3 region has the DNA TGTGCCAGCAGCTTAGACCCTCGGGGGGCCGGGGAGCTGTTTTTT. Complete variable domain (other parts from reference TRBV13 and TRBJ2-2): AAGVIQSPRHLIKEKRETATLKCYPIPRHDTVYWYQQGPGQDPQFLISFYEKMQSDKGSIPDRFSAQQFSDYHSELNMSSLELGDSALYFCASSLDPRGAGELFFGEGSRLTVL.

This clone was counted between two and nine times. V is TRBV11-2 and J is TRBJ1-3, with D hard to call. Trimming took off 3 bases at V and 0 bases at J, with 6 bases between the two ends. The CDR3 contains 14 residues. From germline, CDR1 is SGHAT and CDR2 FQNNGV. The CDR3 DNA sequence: TGTGCCAGCAGCTTCGGGGACTCTGGAAACACCATATATTTT. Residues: CASSFGDSGNTIYF.

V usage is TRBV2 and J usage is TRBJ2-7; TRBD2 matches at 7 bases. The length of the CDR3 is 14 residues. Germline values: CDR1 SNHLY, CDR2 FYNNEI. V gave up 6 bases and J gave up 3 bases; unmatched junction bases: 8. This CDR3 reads CASRGGLAVYEQYF. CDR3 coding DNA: TGTGCCAGCAGGGGAGGGCTAGCGGTCTACGAGCAGTACTTC.

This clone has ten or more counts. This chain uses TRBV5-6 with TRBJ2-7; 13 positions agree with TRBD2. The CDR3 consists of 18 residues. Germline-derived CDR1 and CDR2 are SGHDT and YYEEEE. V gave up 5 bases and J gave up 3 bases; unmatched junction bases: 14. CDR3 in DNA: TGTGCCAGCAGGTTATCGTCCGAGACTAGCGGGAGGCGCTACGAGCAGTACTTC. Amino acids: CASRLSSETSGRRYEQYF. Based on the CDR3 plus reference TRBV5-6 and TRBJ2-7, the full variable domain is DAGVTQSPTHLIKTRGQQVTLRCSPKSGHDTVSWYQQALGQGPQFIFQYYEEEERQRGNFPDRFSGHQFPNYSSELNVNALLLGDSALYLCASRLSSETSGRRYEQYFGPGTRLTVT.

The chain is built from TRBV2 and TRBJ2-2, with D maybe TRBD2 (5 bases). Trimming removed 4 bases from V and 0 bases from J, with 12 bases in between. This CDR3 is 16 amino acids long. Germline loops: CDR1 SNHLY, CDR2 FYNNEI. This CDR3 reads CASSALAVTNTGELFF. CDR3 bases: TGTGCCAGCAGTGCTCTAGCTGTTACGAACACCGGGGAGCTGTTTTTT. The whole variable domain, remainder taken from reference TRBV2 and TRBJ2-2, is EPEVTQTPSHQVTQMGQEVILRCVPISNHLYFYWYRQILGQKVEFLVSFYNNEISEKSEIFDDQFSVERPDGSNFTLKIRSTKLEDSAMYFCASSALAVTNTGELFFGEGSRLTVL.

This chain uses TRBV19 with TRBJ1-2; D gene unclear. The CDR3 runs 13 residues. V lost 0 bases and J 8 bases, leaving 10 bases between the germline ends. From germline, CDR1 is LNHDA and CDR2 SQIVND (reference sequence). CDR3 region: CASSIEASGGYTF. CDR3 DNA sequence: TGTGCCAGTAGTATAGAGGCAAGCGGGGGCTACACCTTC.

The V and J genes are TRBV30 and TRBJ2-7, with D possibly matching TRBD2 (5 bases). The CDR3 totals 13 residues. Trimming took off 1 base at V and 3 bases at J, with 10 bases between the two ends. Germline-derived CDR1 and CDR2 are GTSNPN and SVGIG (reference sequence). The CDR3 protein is CAWSAYTSYEQYV. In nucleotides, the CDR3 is TGTGCCTGGAGTGCCTATACTAGCTACGAGCAGTACGTC.

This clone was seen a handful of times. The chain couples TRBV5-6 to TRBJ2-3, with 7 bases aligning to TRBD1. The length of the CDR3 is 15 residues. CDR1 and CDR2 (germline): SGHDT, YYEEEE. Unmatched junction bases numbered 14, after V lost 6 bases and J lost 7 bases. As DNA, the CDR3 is TGTGCCAGCAACCCGACAGGGAAGGGGGTGAATACGCAGTATTTT. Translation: CASNPTGKGVNTQYF.

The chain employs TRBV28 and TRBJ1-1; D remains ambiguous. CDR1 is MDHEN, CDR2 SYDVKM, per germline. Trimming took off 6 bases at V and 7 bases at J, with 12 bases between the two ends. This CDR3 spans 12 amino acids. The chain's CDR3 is CASSYGLIEAFF. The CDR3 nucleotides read TGTGCCAGCAGCTACGGACTGATTGAAGCTTTCTTT.

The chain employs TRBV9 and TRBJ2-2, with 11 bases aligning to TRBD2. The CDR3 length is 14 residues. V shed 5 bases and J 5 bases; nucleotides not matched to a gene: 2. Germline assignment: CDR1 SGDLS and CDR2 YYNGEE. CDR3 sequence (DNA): TGTGCCAGCAGTGGGACTAGCGGTACCGGGGAGCTGTTTTTT. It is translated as CASSGTSGTGELFF.

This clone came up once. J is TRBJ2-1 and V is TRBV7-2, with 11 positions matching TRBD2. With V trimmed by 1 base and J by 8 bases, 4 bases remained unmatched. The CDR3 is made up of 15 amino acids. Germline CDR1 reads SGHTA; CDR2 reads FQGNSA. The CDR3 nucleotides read TGTGCCAGCAGCTTAGTTAGCGGGGGGGCGTATGAGCAGTTCTTC. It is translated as CASSLVSGGAYEQFF. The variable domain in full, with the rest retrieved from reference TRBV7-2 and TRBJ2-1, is GAGVSQSPSNKVTEKGKDVELRCDPISGHTALYWYRQSLGQGLEFLIYFQGNSAPDKSGLPSDRFSAERTGGSVSTLTIQRTQQEDSAVYLCASSLVSGGAYEQFFGPGTRLTVL.

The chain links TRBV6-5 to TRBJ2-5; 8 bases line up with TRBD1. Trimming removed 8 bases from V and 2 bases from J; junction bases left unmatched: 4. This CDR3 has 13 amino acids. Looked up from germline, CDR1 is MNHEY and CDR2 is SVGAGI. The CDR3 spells CASGDRKQETQYF. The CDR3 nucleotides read TGTGCCAGCGGGGACAGGAAGCAAGAGACCCAGTACTTC.

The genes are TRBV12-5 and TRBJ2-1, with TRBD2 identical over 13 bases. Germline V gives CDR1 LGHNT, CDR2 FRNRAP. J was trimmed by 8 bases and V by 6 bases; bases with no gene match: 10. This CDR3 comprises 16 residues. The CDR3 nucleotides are TGTGCTAGTGGCTTGCTGGGGACTAGCGGGATCCATGAGCAGTTCTTC. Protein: CASGLLGTSGIHEQFF.

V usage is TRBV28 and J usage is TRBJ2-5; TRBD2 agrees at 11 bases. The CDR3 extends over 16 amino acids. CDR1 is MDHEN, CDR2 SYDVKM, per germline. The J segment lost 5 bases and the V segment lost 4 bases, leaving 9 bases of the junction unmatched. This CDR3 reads CASSSPRLAGRETQYF. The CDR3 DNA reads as TGTGCCAGCAGTTCCCCTAGACTAGCGGGGCGGGAGACCCAGTACTTC.